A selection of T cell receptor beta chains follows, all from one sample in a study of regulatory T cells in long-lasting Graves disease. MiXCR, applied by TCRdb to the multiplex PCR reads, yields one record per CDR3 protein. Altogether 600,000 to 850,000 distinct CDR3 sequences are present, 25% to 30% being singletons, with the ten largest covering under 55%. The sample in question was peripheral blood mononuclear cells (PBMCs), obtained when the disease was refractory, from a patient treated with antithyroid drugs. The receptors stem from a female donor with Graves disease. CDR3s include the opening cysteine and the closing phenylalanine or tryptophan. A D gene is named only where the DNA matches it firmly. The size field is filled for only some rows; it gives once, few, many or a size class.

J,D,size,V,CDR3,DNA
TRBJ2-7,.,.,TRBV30,CAWSVRGYEQYF,TGTGCCTGGAGTGTACGGGGTTACGAGCAGTACTTC
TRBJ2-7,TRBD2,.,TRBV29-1,CSVLSLAGGYEQYF,TGCAGCGTTCTGAGCCTAGCGGGAGGTTACGAGCAGTACTTC
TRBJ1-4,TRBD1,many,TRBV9,CASSLTGTGSEKLFF,TGTGCCAGCAGCCTCACCGGGACAGGGAGCGAAAAACTGTTTTTT
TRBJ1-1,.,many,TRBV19,CASNGNTEAFF,TGTGCCAGCAACGGGAACACTGAAGCTTTCTTT
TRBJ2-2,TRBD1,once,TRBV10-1,CASRPRTGITGELFF,TGCGCCAGCCGACCTAGGACAGGGATCACCGGGGAGCTGTTTTTT
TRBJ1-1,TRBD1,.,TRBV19,CASIPPGQGALRITEAFF,TGTGCCAGTATCCCCCCGGGACAGGGGGCGCTTCGGATAACTGAAGCTTTCTTT
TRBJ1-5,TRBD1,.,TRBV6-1,CASTRTGDNQPQHF,TGTGCCAGCACTAGGACAGGGGATAATCAGCCCCAGCATTTT
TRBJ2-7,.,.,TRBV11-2,CASSLDHGTPGGSYEQYF,TGTGCCAGCAGCTTAGATCATGGGACCCCCGGGGGCTCCTACGAGCAGTACTTC
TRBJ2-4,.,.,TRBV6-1,CASSSSSNIQYF,TGTGCCAGCAGTAGTAGTTCAAACATTCAGTACTTC
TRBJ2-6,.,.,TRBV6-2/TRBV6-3,CASSYSPAGANVLTF,TGTGCCAGCAGTTATTCACCCGCTGGGGCCAACGTCCTGACTTTC
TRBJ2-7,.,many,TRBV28,CASSLLARYEQYF,TGTGCCAGCAGTTTACTGGCGCGCTACGAGCAGTACTTC
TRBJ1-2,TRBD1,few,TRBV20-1,CSTQGGNYGYTF,TGCAGTACCCAAGGGGGCAACTATGGCTACACCTTC
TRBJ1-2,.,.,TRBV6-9,CASSYKIVGSLNYGYTF,TGTGCCAGCAGTTATAAGATAGTTGGCAGTTTAAACTATGGCTACACCTTC
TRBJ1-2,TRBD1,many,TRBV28,CASSSGGARGYTF,TGTGCCAGCAGCTCAGGGGGCGCGAGGGGCTACACCTTC
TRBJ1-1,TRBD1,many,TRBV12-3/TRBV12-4,CASSGQGFTEAFF,TGTGCCAGCAGCGGACAGGGATTTACTGAAGCTTTCTTT
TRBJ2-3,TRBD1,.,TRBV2,CATGPGTGTGTDTQYF,TGTGCCACCGGTCCCGGGACAGGGACAGGCACAGATACGCAGTATTTT
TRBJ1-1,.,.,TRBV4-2,CASSQSAQGTGTEAFF,TGTGCCAGCAGCCAAAGCGCACAGGGTACGGGGACTGAAGCTTTCTTT
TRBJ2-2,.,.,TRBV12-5,CASGNRDKEFAGELFF,TGTGCTAGTGGTAACCGGGATAAAGAATTCGCGGGGGAGCTGTTTTTT
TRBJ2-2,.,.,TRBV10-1,CASIGPTGELFF,TGCGCCAGCATCGGACCCACCGGGGAGCTGTTTTTT
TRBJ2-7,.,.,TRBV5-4,CASSFNAVGPYEQYF,TGTGCCAGCAGCTTCAATGCGGTCGGGCCCTACGAGCAGTACTTC
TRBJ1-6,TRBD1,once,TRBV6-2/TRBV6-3,CASSATGTVNSPLHF,TGTGCCAGCAGTGCAACCGGGACAGTTAATTCACCCCTCCACTTT
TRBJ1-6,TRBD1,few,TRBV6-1,CASSQGGGGVSPLHF,TGTGCCAGCAGTCAGGGGGGGGGGGGCGTTTCACCCCTCCACTTT
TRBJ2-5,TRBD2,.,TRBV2,CASRCWRVEGLAGGKETQYF,TGTGCCAGCAGGTGTTGGAGGGTTGAGGGACTAGCGGGAGGTAAAGAGACCCAGTACTTC
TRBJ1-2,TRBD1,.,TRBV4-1,CASSQDGGGQGFYGYTF,TGCGCCAGCAGCCAAGATGGAGGAGGACAGGGGTTCTATGGCTACACCTTC
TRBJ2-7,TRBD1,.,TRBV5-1,CASSLKPPQGVYEQYF,TGCGCCAGCAGCTTGAAACCCCCCCAGGGGGTCTACGAGCAGTACTTC
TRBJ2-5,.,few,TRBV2,CASSPLEGHQETQYF,TGTGCCAGCAGTCCTCTCGAGGGTCACCAAGAGACCCAGTACTTC
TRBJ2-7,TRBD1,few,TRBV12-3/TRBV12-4,CASSTGTGRYEQYF,TGTGCCAGCAGTACCGGGACAGGGAGGTACGAGCAGTACTTC
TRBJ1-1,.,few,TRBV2,CASMSDVNTEAFF,TGTGCCAGCATGTCCGACGTGAACACTGAAGCTTTCTTT
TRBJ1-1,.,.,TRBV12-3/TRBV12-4,CASRPSGQRNTEAFF,TGTGCCAGCAGACCCTCGGGACAACGGAACACTGAAGCTTTCTTT
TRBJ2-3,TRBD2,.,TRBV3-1,CASSHRLADLRDTQYF,TGTGCCAGCAGCCACAGACTAGCGGATCTTCGGGATACGCAGTATTTT
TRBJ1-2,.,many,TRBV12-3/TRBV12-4,CASSHNSPGYTF,TGTGCCAGCAGCCACAACTCCCCTGGCTACACCTTC
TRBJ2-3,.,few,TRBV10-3,CAISESQGPTDTQYF,TGTGCCATCAGTGAGTCACAGGGACCCACAGATACGCAGTATTTT
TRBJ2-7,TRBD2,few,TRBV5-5,CASSRLAELYEQYF,TGTGCCAGCAGTAGACTAGCGGAGCTCTACGAGCAGTACTTC
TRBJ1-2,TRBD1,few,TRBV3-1,CASEGTGGNYGYTF,TGTGCCAGCGAGGGGACAGGAGGAAACTATGGCTACACCTTC
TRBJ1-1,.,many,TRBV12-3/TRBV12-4,CASSLQGVNTEAFF,TGTGCCAGCAGTTTGCAGGGTGTGAACACTGAAGCTTTCTTT
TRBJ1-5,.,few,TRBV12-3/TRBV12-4,CASSYTPGVYSNQPQHF,TGTGCCAGCAGCTATACCCCGGGAGTATATAGCAATCAGCCCCAGCATTTT
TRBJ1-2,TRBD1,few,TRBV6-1,CASSEALDRGYGYTF,TGTGCCAGCAGTGAAGCGCTCGACAGGGGCTATGGCTACACCTTC
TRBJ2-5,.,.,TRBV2,CASTPEHSFGEAQYF,TGTGCCAGCACTCCCGAACACTCATTTGGGGAGGCCCAGTACTTC
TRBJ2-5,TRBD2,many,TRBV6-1,CASSADLAGLEETQYF,TGTGCCAGCAGTGCCGACCTAGCGGGATTGGAAGAGACCCAGTACTTC
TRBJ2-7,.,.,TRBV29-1,CSVLPENSYEQYF,TGCAGCGTTCTCCCAGAGAACTCGTACGAGCAGTACTTC
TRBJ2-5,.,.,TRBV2,CASSFDSQETQYF,TGTGCCAGCAGTTTCGACAGCCAAGAGACCCAGTACTTC
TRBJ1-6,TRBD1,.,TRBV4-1,CASSLTRGLDSPLHF,TGCGCCAGCAGCCTAACCAGGGGGTTAGATTCACCCCTCCACTTT
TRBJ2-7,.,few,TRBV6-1,CASSPAHYEQYF,TGTGCCAGCAGTCCGGCCCACTACGAGCAGTACTTC
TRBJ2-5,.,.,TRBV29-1,CSVIRGLQETQYF,TGCAGCGTTATACGGGGCCTTCAAGAGACCCAGTACTTC
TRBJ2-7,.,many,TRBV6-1,CASSIGGTNTYEQYF,TGTGCCAGCAGTATAGGGGGGACAAATACCTACGAGCAGTACTTC
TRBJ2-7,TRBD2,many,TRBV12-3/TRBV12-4,CASSSALADGSTEQYF,TGTGCCAGCAGTTCGGCACTAGCGGATGGTAGTACCGAGCAGTACTTC
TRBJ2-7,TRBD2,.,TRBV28,CARATSGTYPAAYEQYF,TGTGCCAGAGCGACTAGCGGAACCTACCCGGCCGCCTACGAGCAGTACTTC
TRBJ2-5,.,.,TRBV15,CATSDAPGPRRETQYF,TGTGCCACCAGCGATGCCCCGGGCCCCAGAAGAGAGACCCAGTACTTC
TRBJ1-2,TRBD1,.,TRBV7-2,CASSWGQALGYAF,TGTGCCAGCAGCTGGGGACAGGCCCTAGGCTACGCCTTC
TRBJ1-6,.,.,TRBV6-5,CASSYGGTRNSPLHF,TGTGCCAGCAGTTACGGAGGCACAAGAAATTCACCCCTCCACTTT
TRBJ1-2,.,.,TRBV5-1,CASSLESGFDGYTF,TGCGCCAGCAGCTTGGAATCCGGGTTCGATGGCTACACCTTC
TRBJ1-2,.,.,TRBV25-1,CASRPLMWGSGYTF,TGTGCCAGCAGGCCTCTGATGTGGGGCTCTGGCTACACCTTC
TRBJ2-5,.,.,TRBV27,CASARVGETQYF,TGTGCCAGCGCTCGGGTTGGGGAGACCCAGTACTTC